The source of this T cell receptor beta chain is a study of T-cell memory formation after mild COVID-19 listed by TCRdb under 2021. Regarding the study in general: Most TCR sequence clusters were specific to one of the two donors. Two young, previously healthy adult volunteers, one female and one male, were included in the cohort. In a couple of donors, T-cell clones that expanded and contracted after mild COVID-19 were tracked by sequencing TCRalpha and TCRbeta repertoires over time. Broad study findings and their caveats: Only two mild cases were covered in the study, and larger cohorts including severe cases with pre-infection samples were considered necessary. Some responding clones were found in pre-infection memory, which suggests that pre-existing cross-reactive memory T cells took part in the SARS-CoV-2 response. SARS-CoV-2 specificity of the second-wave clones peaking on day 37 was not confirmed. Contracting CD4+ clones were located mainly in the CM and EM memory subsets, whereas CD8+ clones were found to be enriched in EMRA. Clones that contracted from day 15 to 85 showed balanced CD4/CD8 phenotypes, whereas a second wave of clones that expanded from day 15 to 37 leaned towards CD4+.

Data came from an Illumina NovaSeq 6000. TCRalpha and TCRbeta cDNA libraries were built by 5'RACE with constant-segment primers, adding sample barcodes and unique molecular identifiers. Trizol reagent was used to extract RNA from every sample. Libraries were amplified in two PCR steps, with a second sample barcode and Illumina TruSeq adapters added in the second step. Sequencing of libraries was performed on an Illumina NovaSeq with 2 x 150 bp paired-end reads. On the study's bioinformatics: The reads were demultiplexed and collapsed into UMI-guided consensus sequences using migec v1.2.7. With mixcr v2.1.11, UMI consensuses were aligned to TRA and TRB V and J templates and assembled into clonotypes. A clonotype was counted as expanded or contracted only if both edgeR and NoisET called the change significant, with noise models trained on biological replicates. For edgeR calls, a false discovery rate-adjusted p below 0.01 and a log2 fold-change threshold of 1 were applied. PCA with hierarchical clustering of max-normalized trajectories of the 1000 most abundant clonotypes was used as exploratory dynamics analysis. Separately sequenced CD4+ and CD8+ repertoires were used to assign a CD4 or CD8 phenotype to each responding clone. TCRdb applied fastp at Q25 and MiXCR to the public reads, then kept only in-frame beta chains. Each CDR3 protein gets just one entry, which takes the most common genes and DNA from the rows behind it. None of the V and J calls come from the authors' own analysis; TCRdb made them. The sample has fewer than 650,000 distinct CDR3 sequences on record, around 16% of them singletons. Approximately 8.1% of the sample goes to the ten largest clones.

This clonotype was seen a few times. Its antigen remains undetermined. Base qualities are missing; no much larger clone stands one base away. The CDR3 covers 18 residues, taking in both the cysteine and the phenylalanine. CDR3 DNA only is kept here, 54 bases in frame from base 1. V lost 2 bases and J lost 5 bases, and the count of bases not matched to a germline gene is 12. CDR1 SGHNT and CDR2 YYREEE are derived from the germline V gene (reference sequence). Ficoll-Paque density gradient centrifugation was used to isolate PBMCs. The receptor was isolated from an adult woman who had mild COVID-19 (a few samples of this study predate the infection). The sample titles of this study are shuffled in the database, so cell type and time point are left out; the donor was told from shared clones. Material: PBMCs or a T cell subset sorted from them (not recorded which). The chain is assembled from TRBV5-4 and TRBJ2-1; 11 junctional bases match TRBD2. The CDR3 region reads CASSFRIGPGLADNEQFF. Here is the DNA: TGTGCCAGCAGCTTCCGAATCGGACCGGGACTAGCGGACAATGAGCAGTTCTTC.